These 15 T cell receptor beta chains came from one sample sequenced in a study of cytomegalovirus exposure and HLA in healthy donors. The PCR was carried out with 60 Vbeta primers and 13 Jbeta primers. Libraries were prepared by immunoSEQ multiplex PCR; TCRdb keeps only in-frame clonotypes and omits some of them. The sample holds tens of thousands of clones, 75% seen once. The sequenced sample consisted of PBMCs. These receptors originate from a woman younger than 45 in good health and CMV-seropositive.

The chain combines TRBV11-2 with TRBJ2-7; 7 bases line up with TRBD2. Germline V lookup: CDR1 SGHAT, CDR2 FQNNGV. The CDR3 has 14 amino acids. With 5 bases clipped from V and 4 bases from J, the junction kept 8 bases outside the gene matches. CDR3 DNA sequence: TGTGCCAGCAGCCTACTAGCGTCCCGATACGAGCAGTACTTC. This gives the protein CASSLLASRYEQYF.

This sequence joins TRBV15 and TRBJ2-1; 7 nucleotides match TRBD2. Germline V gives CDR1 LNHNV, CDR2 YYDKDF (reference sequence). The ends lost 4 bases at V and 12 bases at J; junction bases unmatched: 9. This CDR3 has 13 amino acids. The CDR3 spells CATSKYGSGAQFF. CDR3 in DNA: TGTGCCACCAGCAAGTACGGGAGCGGGGCGCAGTTCTTC. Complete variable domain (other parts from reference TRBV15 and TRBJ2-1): DAMVIQNPRYQVTQFGKPVTLSCSQTLNHNVMYWYQQKSSQAPKLLFHYYDKDFNNEADTPDNFQSRRPNTSFCFLDIRSPGLGDTAMYLCATSKYGSGAQFFGPGTRLTVL.

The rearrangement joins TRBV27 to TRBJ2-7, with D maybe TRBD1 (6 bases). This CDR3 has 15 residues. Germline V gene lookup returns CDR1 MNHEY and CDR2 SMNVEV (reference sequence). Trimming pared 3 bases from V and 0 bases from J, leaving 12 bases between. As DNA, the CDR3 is TGTGCCAGCAGTTTTCACAGACAGGCCTCCTACGAGCAGTACTTC. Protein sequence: CASSFHRQASYEQYF.

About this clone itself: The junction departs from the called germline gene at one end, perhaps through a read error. The chain's CDR3 is CASRLGTSSQYF. Here the CDR3 DNA reads TGTGCCAGCAGGTTGGGGACTTCGTCGCAGTATTTT. The chain has TRBV5-4 and TRBJ2-3; TRBD2 might be the D (6 bases). This CDR3 region has 12 residues. Germline CDR1 reads SGHNT; CDR2 reads YYREEE (reference sequence).

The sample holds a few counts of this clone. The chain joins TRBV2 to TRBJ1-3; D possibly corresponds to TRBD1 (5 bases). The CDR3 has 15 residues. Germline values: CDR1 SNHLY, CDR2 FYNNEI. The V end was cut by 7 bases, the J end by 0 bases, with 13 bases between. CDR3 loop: CASTMDIPSGNTIYF. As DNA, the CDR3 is TGTGCCAGCACCATGGACATTCCCTCTGGAAACACCATATATTTT.

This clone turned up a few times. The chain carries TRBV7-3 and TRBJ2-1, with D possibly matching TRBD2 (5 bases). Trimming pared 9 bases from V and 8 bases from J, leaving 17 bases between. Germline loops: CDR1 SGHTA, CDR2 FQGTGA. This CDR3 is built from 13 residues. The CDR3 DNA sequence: TGTGCCAGTACCGGGGAACCTTCGGATGAGCAGTTCTTC. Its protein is CASTGEPSDEQFF.

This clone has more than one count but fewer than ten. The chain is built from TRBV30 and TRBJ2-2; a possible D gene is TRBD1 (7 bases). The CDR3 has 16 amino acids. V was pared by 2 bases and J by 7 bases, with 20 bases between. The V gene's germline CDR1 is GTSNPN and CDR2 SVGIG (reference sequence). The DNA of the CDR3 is TGTGCCTGGAGTCAAAGGGCAGGGGGAGGTAGCGGGGAGCTGTTTTTT. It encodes CAWSQRAGGGSGELFF.

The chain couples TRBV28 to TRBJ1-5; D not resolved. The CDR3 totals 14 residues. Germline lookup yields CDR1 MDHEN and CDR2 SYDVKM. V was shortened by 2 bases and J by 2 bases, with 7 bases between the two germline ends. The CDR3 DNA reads TGTGCCAGCAGTTTAGCGTCGGGCAATCAGCCCCAGCATTTT. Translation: CASSLASGNQPQHF. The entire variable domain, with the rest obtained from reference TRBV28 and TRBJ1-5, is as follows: DVKVTQSSRYLVKRTGEKVFLECVQDMDHENMFWYRQDPGLGLRLIYFSYDVKMKEKGDIPEGYSVSREKKERFSLILESASTNQTSMYLCASSLASGNQPQHFGDGTRLSIL.

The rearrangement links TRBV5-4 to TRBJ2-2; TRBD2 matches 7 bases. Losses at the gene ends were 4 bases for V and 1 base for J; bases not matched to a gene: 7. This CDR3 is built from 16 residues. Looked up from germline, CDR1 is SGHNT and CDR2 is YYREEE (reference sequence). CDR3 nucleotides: TGTGCCAGCAGCCACTTTGGGGGGGGGAACACCGGGGAGCTGTTTTTT. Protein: CASSHFGGGNTGELFF.

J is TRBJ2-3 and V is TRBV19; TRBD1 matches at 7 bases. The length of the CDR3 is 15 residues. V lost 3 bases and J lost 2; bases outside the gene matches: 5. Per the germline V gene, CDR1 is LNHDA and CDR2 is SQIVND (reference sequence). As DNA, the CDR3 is TGTGCCAGTAGTATCCGGGACAGTTACACAGATACGCAGTATTTT. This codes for CASSIRDSYTDTQYF.

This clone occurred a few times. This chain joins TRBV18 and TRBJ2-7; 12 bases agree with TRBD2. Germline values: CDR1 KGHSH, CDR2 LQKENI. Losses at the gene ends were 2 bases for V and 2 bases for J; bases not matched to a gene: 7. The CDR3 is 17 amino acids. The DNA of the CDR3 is TGTGCCAGCTCACCAGCACACCTAGCGGGAGGGGCCTACGAGCAGTACTTC. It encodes CASSPAHLAGGAYEQYF. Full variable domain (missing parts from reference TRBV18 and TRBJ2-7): NAGVMQNPRHLVRRRGQEARLRCSPMKGHSHVYWYRQLPEEGLKFMVYLQKENIIDESGMPKERFSAEFPKEGPSILRIQQVVRGDSAAYFCASSPAHLAGGAYEQYFGPGTRLTVT.

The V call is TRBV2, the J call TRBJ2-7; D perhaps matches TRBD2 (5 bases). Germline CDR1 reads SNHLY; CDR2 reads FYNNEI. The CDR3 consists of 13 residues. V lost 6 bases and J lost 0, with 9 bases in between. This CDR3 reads CASRFTSSYEQYF. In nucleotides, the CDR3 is TGTGCCAGCAGATTTACTAGCTCCTACGAGCAGTACTTC.

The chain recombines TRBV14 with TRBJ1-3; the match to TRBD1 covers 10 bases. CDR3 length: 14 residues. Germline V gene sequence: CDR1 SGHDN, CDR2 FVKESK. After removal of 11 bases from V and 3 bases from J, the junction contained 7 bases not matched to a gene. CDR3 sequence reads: CAWKTGGIGNTIYF. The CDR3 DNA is TGTGCCTGGAAGACAGGGGGCATTGGAAACACCATATATTTT. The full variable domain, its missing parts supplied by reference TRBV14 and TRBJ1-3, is EAGVTQFPSHSVIEKGQTVTLRCDPISGHDNLYWYRRVMGKEIKFLLHFVKESKQDESGMPNNRFLAERTGGTYSTLKVQPAELEDSGVYFCAWKTGGIGNTIYFGEGSWLTVV.

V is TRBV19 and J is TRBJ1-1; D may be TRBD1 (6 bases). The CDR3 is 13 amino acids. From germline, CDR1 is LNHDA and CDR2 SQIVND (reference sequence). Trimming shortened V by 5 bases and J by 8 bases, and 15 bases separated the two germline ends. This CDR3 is CASSPTGPREAFF. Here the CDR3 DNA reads TGTGCCAGTAGTCCAACAGGGCCCCGGGAAGCTTTCTTT.

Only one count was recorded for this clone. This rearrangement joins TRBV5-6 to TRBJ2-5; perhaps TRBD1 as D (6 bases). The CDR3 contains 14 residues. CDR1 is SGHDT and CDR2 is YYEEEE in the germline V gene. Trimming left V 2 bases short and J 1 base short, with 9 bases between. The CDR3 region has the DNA TGTGCCAGCAGCTTAGACAGGCGCCAAGAGACCCAGTACTTC. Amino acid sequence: CASSLDRRQETQYF.